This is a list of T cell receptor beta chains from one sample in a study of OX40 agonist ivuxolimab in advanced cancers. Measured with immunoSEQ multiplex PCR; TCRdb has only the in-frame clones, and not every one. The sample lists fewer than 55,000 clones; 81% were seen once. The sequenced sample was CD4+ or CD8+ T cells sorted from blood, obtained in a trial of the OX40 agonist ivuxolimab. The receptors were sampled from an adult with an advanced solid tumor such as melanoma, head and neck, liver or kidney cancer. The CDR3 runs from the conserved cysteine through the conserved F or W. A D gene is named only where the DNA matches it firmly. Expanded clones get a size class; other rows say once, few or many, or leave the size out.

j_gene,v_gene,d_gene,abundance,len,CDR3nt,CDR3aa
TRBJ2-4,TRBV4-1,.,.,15,TGCGCCAGCAGCCAAGATTGGGTGGGCAAAAACATTCAGTACTTC,CASSQDWVGKNIQYF
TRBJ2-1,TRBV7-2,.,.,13,TGTGCCAGCAGCTTAGGGATTTTTAATGAGCAGTTCTTC,CASSLGIFNEQFF
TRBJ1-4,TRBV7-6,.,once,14,TGTGCCAGCAGCTTAGCGGTGGTAGAAGAAAAACTGTTTTTT,CASSLAVVEEKLFF
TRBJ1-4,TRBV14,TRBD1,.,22,TGTGCCAGCAGCCAAGATCGGGCAGGGGGCAGTCCAAGTGGGCCCATTAATGAAAAACTGTTTTTT,CASSQDRAGGSPSGPINEKLFF
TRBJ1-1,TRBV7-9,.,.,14,TGTGCCAGCAGCAGTTCTAGGGAGGACACTGAAGCTTTCTTT,CASSSSREDTEAFF
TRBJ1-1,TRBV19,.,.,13,TGTGCCAGTAGTATAAGTCCGAACACTGAAGCTTTCTTT,CASSISPNTEAFF
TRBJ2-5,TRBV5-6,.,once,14,TGTGCCAGCAGCGTGGGACAAGCTCAAGAGACCCAGTACTTC,CASSVGQAQETQYF
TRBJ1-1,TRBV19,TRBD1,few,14,TGTGCCAGTAGTGTCCAAACAGGGGGCACTGAAGCTTTCTTT,CASSVQTGGTEAFF
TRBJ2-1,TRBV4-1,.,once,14,TGCGCCAGCAGCCAAGATTGGCAGTACAATGAGCAGTTCTTC,CASSQDWQYNEQFF
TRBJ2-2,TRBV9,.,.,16,TGTGCCAGCAGCGTAGAAAAGCGGCCGAACACCGGGGAGCTGTTTTTT,CASSVEKRPNTGELFF
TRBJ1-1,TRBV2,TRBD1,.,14,TGTGCCAGCAGTAGGACAGGGGTGAACACTGAAGCTTTCTTT,CASSRTGVNTEAFF
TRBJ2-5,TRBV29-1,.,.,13,TGCAGCGTTGCAGGGATCGGGGAAGAGACCCAGTACTTC,CSVAGIGEETQYF
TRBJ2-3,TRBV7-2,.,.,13,TGTGCCAGCAGGCCAGCCAGCACAGATACGCAGTATTTT,CASRPASTDTQYF
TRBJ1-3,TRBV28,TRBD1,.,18,TGTGCCAGCAGTTGGGGGACAGGGGGCTCCTTCTCTGGAAACACCATATATTTT,CASSWGTGGSFSGNTIYF
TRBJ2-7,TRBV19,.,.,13,TGTGCCAGTAGTATCGGTCAGGGCTACGAGCAGTACTTC,CASSIGQGYEQYF
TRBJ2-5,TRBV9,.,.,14,TGTGCCAGCAGCGTAGGGGCAGTTCAAGAGACCCAGTACTTC,CASSVGAVQETQYF
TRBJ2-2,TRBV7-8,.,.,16,TGTGCCAGCAGCTTAGTGATCACCCCTACAACCGGGGAGCTGTTTTTT,CASSLVITPTTGELFF
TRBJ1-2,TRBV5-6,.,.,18,TGTGCCAGCAGCTTGGATCAGGGACCTGTGGAGGGGAACTATGGCTACACCTTC,CASSLDQGPVEGNYGYTF
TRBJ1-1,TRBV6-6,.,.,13,TGTGCCAGCAGTTACGGAGAAGGAACTGAAGCTTTCTTT,CASSYGEGTEAFF
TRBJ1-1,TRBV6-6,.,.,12,TGTGCCAGCAGTTACCATGGAACTGAAGCTTTCTTT,CASSYHGTEAFF
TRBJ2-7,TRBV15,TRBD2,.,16,TGTGCCACCAGCAGGGGCCCAGCAGCGGGAGGGTACGAGCAGTACTTC,CATSRGPAAGGYEQYF
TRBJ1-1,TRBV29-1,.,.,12,TGCAGCGTTGTCGGCCCTTACACTGAAGCTTTCTTT,CSVVGPYTEAFF
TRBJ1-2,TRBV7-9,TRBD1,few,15,TGTGCCAGCAGCTTAGGGACAGGGGGCTACTATGGCTACACCTTC,CASSLGTGGYYGYTF
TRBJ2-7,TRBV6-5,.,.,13,TGTGCCAGCAGTTACGGGACAATTTACGAGCAGTACTTC,CASSYGTIYEQYF
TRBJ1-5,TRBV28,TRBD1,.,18,TGTGCCAGCAGTTTGAACCAGAGACTCGACAGGGTGGATCAGCCCCAGCATTTT,CASSLNQRLDRVDQPQHF
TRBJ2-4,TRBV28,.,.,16,TGTGCCAGCAGTTTAAGTTGGTCCTTAGCCAAAAACATTCAGTACTTC,CASSLSWSLAKNIQYF
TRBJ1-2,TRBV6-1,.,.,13,TGTGCCAGCAGCTCGGGACATCGGAATGGCTACACCTTC,CASSSGHRNGYTF
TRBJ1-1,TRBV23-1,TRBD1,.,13,TGCGCCAGCAACTGGACAGGGGTCACTGAAGCTTTCTTT,CASNWTGVTEAFF
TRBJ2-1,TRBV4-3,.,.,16,TGCGCCAGCAGCCAAGAGGTGGCGAGGACATACAATGAGCAGTTCTTC,CASSQEVARTYNEQFF
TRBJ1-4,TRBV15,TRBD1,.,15,TGTGCCACCAGCAGACGGGGACAGGGGTATGAAAAACTGTTTTTT,CATSRRGQGYEKLFF
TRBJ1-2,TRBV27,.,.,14,TGTGCCAGCAGTTTCTCAGGGTCCCACTATGGCTACACCTTC,CASSFSGSHYGYTF
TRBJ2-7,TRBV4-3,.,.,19,TGCGCCAGCAGCCAAGTAGATTTTTCAGGGAGCGGAAACACCTACGAGCAGTACTTC,CASSQVDFSGSGNTYEQYF
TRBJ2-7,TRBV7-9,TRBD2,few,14,TGTGCCAGCAGCTTGGCGGGAGGGATTCACGAGCAGTACTTC,CASSLAGGIHEQYF
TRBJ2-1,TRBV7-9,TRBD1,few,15,TGTGCCAGCTCCCCTACAGGGGCTTCCTACAATGAGCAGTTCTTC,CASSPTGASYNEQFF
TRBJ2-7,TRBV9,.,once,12,TGTGCCAGCGGACTTTCCGACTACGAGCAGTACTTC,CASGLSDYEQYF
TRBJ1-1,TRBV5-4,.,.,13,TGTGCCAGCAGGGAGGCTATGAACACTGAAGCTTTCTTT,CASREAMNTEAFF
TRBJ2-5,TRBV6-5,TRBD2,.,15,TGTGCCAGCAGTTACTCTGGACTAGCTCAAGAGACCCAGTACTTC,CASSYSGLAQETQYF
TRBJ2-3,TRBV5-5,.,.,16,TGTGCCAGCAGCCCCTGGCACCCTCCTAGCACAGATACGCAGTATTTT,CASSPWHPPSTDTQYF
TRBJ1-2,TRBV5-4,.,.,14,TGTGCCAGCAGCCCGGGGCAGGCTTCCTATGGCTACACCTTC,CASSPGQASYGYTF
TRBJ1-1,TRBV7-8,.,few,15,TGTGCCAGCAGCTTAACGGACTCAGTGAACACTGAAGCTTTCTTT,CASSLTDSVNTEAFF
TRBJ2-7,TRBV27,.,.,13,TGTGCCAGCAGTTTATCTACCCCCTACGAGCAGTACTTC,CASSLSTPYEQYF
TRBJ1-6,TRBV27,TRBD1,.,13,TGTGCCAGCGGATACAGGGGTAATTCACCCCTCCACTTT,CASGYRGNSPLHF
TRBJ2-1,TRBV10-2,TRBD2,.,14,TGCGCCAGCAGTGAGAGTCTAGCGGCCAATGAGCAGTTCTTC,CASSESLAANEQFF
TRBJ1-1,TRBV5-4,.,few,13,TGTGCCAGCAGCTTTTCCGGGGGGCTAGAAGCTTTCTTT,CASSFSGGLEAFF
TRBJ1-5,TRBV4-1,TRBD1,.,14,TGCGCCAGCAGCCAAGACAGGGGGTATCAGCCCCAGCATTTT,CASSQDRGYQPQHF
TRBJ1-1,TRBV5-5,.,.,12,TGTGCCAGCAGCCCTGGGTTTTCATCGGCTTTCTTT,CASSPGFSSAFF
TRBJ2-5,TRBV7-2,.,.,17,TGTGCCAGCAGCTCTGACCCCACGGGACCCCAGGCAGAGACCCAGTACTTC,CASSSDPTGPQAETQYF
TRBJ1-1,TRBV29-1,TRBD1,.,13,TGCAGCGTTGAAGGGACAGGGGACACTGAAGCTTTCTTT,CSVEGTGDTEAFF
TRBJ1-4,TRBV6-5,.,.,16,TGTGCCAGCAGTTACTCTCCGCGGGAGTTAGGGGAAAAACTGTTTTTT,CASSYSPRELGEKLFF